This entry features one TCR beta chain sequence. Which antigen it targets is not known. The record has no base qualities; no much larger clone is one base away. The germline V gene specifies SQVTM as CDR1 and ANQGSEA as CDR2. After removal of 1 base from V and 5 bases from J, the junction retains 9 bases not matched to a gene. The CDR3 starts with the cysteine, ends with the phenylalanine, and has 15 residues. Only the CDR3 DNA stays, 45 bases, in frame from base 1. The sample originates from a study of blood T cell repertoires in COVID-19 (dated by TCRdb to the early 2020s). About the full investigation: Samples covering the acute and convalescent phases of COVID-19 were provided by collaborators in the United States, Italy and Spain. HLA class I and class II types, where available, came from metadata supplied by the sample provider rather than from assay-based typing. The repertoires were made available in a free public database intended to serve as a resource for research on the immune response to SARS-CoV-2. Subjects who had been exposed to COVID-19, were actively infected with it, or had recovered from it provided the deeply sampled blood TCRbeta repertoires that made up the dataset. The sample metadata nearly always contained a de-identified subject ID, COVID-19 status, age in years and sex. The prospective study material was composed of cDNA or gDNA derived from T cells, B-cell-depleted T cells, or PBMCs. Samples came from the ongoing ImmuneRACE study (first 160 participants) plus 1,254 subjects from 6 global collaborators.

One collaborating source in Seattle enrolled patients while the patients were actively infected and followed the patients over time throughout the course of disease. Whole blood was collected in K2EDTA tubes by collaborating institutions according to the institutions' own protocols. For TCRbeta analysis, collaborators shipped samples as frozen whole blood, isolated PBMCs, or DNA extracted from either of those sample types. General conclusions and limits of the study: Clinical and demographic metadata were provided uncurated, with the amount varying by source and participant.

TCRbeta CDR3 regions were amplified from genomic DNA using the immunoSEQ Assay, a bias-controlled multiplex PCR. On the authors' methods: Within the assay, amplification of reference gene primers was used to estimate how many nucleated cells each sample contained. To quantify the absolute abundance of each unique TCRbeta CDR3 rearrangement, sequence reads were collapsed and filtered. For each sample, productive Simpson clonality was calculated by taking the square root of Simpson's diversity index across productive rearrangements. Drawn from immuneACCESS, this table holds only the in-frame rearrangements with V and J called that TCRdb kept. Clones are partly lost; checked studies trace under half to an unresolved V gene and leave the rest unexplained. The V and J calls and the clone size are those of that table, but D and trimming were determined from the DNA. Here the sample has 180,000 or so clones; about three quarters occur a single time. 10% to 15% of the sample is held by the ten biggest clonotypes.

The sequence joins TRBV29-1 to TRBJ2-7; the central 9 bases match TRBD1. Sequencing was done on a sample of peripheral blood. The TCR was taken from a woman aged 80 or over with COVID-19, enrolled during active disease. The CDR3 protein sequence reads: CSVEVQGAIFDEQYF. The sequenced DNA is TGCAGCGTTGAAGTACAGGGGGCGATATTCGACGAGCAGTACTTC.